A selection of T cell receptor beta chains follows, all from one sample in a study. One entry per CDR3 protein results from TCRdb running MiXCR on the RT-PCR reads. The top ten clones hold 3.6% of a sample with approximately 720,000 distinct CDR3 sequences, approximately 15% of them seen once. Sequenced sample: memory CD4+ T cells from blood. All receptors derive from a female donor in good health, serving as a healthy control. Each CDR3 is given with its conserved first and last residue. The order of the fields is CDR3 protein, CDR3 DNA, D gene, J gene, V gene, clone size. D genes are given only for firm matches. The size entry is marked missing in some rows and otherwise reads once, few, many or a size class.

CAIRSTAPGQGDYGYTF | TGTGCCATCCGTAGTACGGCCCCGGGACAGGGCGACTATGGCTACACCTTC | TRBD1 | TRBJ1-2 | TRBV6-7 | -
CASRSNRAGELFF | TGTGCCAGCAGATCAAACAGGGCCGGGGAGCTGTTTTTT | - | TRBJ2-2 | TRBV7-2 | many
CSVAEGIQPQHF | TGCAGTGTGGCGGAGGGGATTCAGCCCCAGCATTTT | - | TRBJ1-5 | TRBV20-1 | few
CATSRGGVQETQYF | TGTGCCACCAGCAGGGGGGGAGTCCAAGAGACCCAGTACTTC | - | TRBJ2-5 | TRBV15 | many
CASSVGLFSTDTQYF | TGTGCCAGCAGCGTGGGACTCTTTAGCACAGATACGCAGTATTTT | - | TRBJ2-3 | TRBV11-2 | many
CASSPPGGWSNEQFF | TGTGCCAGCAGTCCGCCGGGGGGCTGGTCCAATGAGCAGTTCTTC | - | TRBJ2-1 | TRBV6-5 | many
CASSIQSQAEQYF | TGTGCCAGCAGCATACAGTCCCAGGCCGAGCAGTACTTC | - | TRBJ2-7 | TRBV7-2 | many
CASSLALSRGVGTDTQYF | TGCGCCAGCAGCTTGGCCTTGTCGAGGGGTGTTGGCACAGATACGCAGTATTTT | - | TRBJ2-3 | TRBV5-1 | few
CASSLAGLDNEQFF | TGTGCCAGCAGCTTAGCGGGACTAGACAATGAGCAGTTCTTC | TRBD2 | TRBJ2-1 | TRBV7-6 | many
CASSERTGGSPLHF | TGTGCCAGCAGCGAGAGGACAGGGGGGTCACCCCTCCACTTT | TRBD1 | TRBJ1-6 | TRBV5-6 | -
CASGLGGGLLPRLETQYF | TGTGCTAGTGGTTTGGGCGGGGGGCTCCTACCAAGACTGGAGACCCAGTACTTC | TRBD2 | TRBJ2-5 | TRBV12-5 | few
CASSSQSTEAFF | TGTGCCAGCAGCTCGCAGAGCACTGAAGCTTTCTTT | - | TRBJ1-1 | TRBV7-9 | few
CSASRMSFKNIQYF | TGCAGTGCCTCCCGGATGTCCTTCAAAAACATTCAGTACTTC | - | TRBJ2-4 | TRBV20-1 | few
CASSDRYEQYF | TGTGCCAGCAGCGACCGGTACGAGCAGTACTTC | - | TRBJ2-7 | TRBV7-2 | many
CASREVSNEQFF | TGTGCCAGCAGGGAGGTGAGCAATGAGCAGTTCTTC | - | TRBJ2-1 | TRBV6-5 | few
CSAHPPSGNTIYF | TGCAGTGCTCATCCCCCCTCTGGAAACACCATATATTTT | - | TRBJ1-3 | TRBV20-1 | -
CASTEPGVGEETQYF | TGTGCCAGCACCGAACCAGGGGTAGGGGAAGAGACCCAGTACTTC | - | TRBJ2-5 | TRBV6-6 | many
CASSSQGPRNTEAFF | TGCGCCAGCAGCTCACAGGGGCCAAGGAACACTGAAGCTTTCTTT | TRBD1 | TRBJ1-1 | TRBV5-1 | once
CSASAQPNQPQHF | TGCAGTGCTAGTGCCCAGCCAAATCAGCCCCAGCATTTT | - | TRBJ1-5 | TRBV20-1 | many
CASSQGVRRQLYNEQFF | TGCGCCAGCAGCCAAGGAGTCCGGAGACAGCTCTACAATGAGCAGTTCTTC | - | TRBJ2-1 | TRBV4-3 | many
CSAPEAGFSNTEAFF | TGCAGTGCCCCCGAGGCCGGGTTTAGTAACACTGAAGCTTTCTTT | - | TRBJ1-1 | TRBV20-1 | -
CAISPPSRGDTGELFF | TGTGCCATCAGTCCGCCTAGCAGGGGAGACACCGGGGAGCTGTTTTTT | - | TRBJ2-2 | TRBV10-3 | many
CASSSPGLAGVYYEQYF | TGTGCCAGCAGTTCTCCGGGACTAGCGGGAGTTTACTACGAGCAGTACTTC | TRBD2 | TRBJ2-7 | TRBV27 | -
CASSPMPGTGKNIQYF | TGTGCCAGCAGCCCCATGCCCGGGACAGGAAAAAACATTCAGTACTTC | TRBD1 | TRBJ2-4 | TRBV7-2 | many
CASSAVGTQYF | TGTGCCAGCAGCGCAGTGGGGACCCAGTACTTC | - | TRBJ2-5 | TRBV5-6 | many
CASPPTGTSGNTGELFF | TGTGCCAGCCCCCCCACCGGGACTAGCGGAAACACCGGGGAGCTGTTTTTT | - | TRBJ2-2 | TRBV21-1 | -
CASSLEGTGRQGYTF | TGTGCCAGCAGCTTAGAAGGGACAGGGAGGCAGGGCTACACCTTC | TRBD1 | TRBJ1-2 | TRBV7-2 | -
CASSPPGPPRDTEAFF | TGTGCCAGCTCACCACCGGGACCCCCGAGGGACACTGAAGCTTTCTTT | - | TRBJ1-1 | TRBV18 | many
CSANGGGALEETQYF | TGCAGTGCTAACGGCGGGGGGGCCCTTGAAGAGACCCAGTACTTC | TRBD2 | TRBJ2-5 | TRBV20-1 | many
CASKSVSGYEQYF | TGTGCCAGCAAAAGTGTGTCGGGCTACGAGCAGTACTTC | - | TRBJ2-7 | TRBV25-1 | few
CSAIPLAGGGDTQYF | TGCAGTGCTATCCCCCTAGCGGGAGGAGGAGATACGCAGTATTTT | TRBD2 | TRBJ2-3 | TRBV20-1 | -
CASSLGTGYYEQYF | TGTGCCAGCAGCTTAGGAACAGGCTACTACGAGCAGTACTTC | - | TRBJ2-7 | TRBV7-6 | many
CAWSVKAGNNEQYF | TGTGCCTGGAGTGTAAAAGCGGGAAACAACGAGCAGTACTTC | TRBD2 | TRBJ2-7 | TRBV30 | -
CRVLIRNEQFF | TGCAGGGTCCTAATCAGAAATGAGCAGTTCTTC | - | TRBJ2-1 | TRBV20-1 | few
CASSLGGQNAETQYF | TGTGCCAGCAGCTTAGGGGGACAAAACGCAGAGACCCAGTACTTC | - | TRBJ2-5 | TRBV11-3 | few
CASSRRTGQVNEQFF | TGTGCCAGCAGCCGCCGAACGGGACAGGTCAATGAGCAGTTCTTC | TRBD1 | TRBJ2-1 | TRBV3-1 | -
CSAKRQGLLQETQYF | TGCAGTGCTAAGCGACAGGGATTACTCCAAGAGACCCAGTACTTC | TRBD1 | TRBJ2-5 | TRBV20-1 | few
CSALTGDRGWINEQFF | TGCAGTGCTTTAACCGGGGACAGGGGTTGGATCAATGAGCAGTTCTTC | TRBD1 | TRBJ2-1 | TRBV20-1 | few
CSATRQGTVVNEQFF | TGCAGTGCCACACGACAGGGGACCGTGGTCAATGAGCAGTTCTTC | TRBD1 | TRBJ2-1 | TRBV20-1 | many
CASSPYRLGTGSVGYTF | TGTGCCAGCTCACCATACCGGCTCGGGACAGGTTCCGTGGGCTACACCTTC | TRBD1 | TRBJ1-2 | TRBV18 | -
CASSYQGSPSYEQYF | TGTGCCAGCAGTTACCAGGGTTCCCCCTCCTACGAGCAGTACTTC | - | TRBJ2-7 | TRBV6-1 | -
CATSDQDIRANNEQFF | TGTGCCACCAGTGATCAGGACATTCGAGCTAACAATGAGCAGTTCTTC | - | TRBJ2-1 | TRBV24-1 | few
CASTLAASNNEQFF | TGTGCCAGCACTCTAGCGGCCAGTAACAATGAGCAGTTCTTC | TRBD2 | TRBJ2-1 | TRBV11-1 | -
CASSPIFLNTEAFF | TGTGCCAGCAGCCCCATTTTCCTGAACACTGAAGCTTTCTTT | - | TRBJ1-1 | TRBV27 | -
CAIRGGPNNSPLHF | TGTGCCATCAGGGGGGGGCCTAATAATTCACCCCTCCACTTT | - | TRBJ1-6 | TRBV10-3 | few